This T cell receptor (beta chain) was identified during a study of T cell repertoires in cytomegalovirus infection. Looking at the study overall: CMV infection plus the matching HLA type was flagged by public TCR beta signatures.

There are 13 residues in the CDR3. Trimming pared 7 bases from V and 6 bases from J, leaving 13 bases between. The germline gives CDR1 MDHEN, CDR2 SYDVKM. Using its own MiXCR run on the reads, TCRdb lists one record per CDR3 protein. The profile shows about 400,000 distinct CDR3 sequences, around 18% of them singletons. This clonotype was detected ten times or more. The rearrangement joins TRBV28 to TRBJ2-1; no definite D call. This receptor was obtained from a human donor in good health (CMV status not recorded). Some clones in this sample may be carry-over from other donors' samples. Sequencing was carried out using PBMCs. For the CDR3, the DNA is TGTGCCAGCAAATGGCCCATTGGCAATGAGCAGTTCTTC. Amino acids: CASKWPIGNEQFF.